A selection of T cell receptor beta chains follows, all from one sample in a study of blood T cell repertoires in COVID-19. Assay: immunoSEQ multiplex PCR; the TCRdb copy retains only in-frame clones and omits some. Among under 150,000 clones listed, more than 60% were seen once. Sequenced: peripheral blood. The origin of the receptors is a man older than 75 with acute or convalescent COVID-19. CDR3s include the opening cysteine and the closing phenylalanine or tryptophan. The D gene is left open where the match is weak. Expanded clones get a size class; other rows say once, few or many, or leave the size out.

CDR3	DNA	J	V	size	D	length
CASSDPRGGDNEQFF	TGTGCCAGCAGCGACCCTCGGGGGGGCGACAATGAGCAGTTCTTC	TRBJ2-1	TRBV5-4	.	TRBD2	15
CASSLNPLSGGYYNEQFF	TGCGCCAGCAGCTTGAACCCACTTAGCGGGGGATATTACAATGAGCAGTTCTTC	TRBJ2-1	TRBV5-1	.	TRBD2	18
CASRRQGASTDTQYF	TGTGCCAGCAGACGACAGGGGGCGAGCACAGATACGCAGTATTTT	TRBJ2-3	TRBV2	.	TRBD1	15
CASSPQVAGVYNEQFF	TGTGCCAGCAGTCCCCAGGTAGCGGGGGTCTACAATGAGCAGTTCTTC	TRBJ2-1	TRBV9	.	TRBD2	16
CASREPSTDTQYF	TGTGCCAGCAGAGAGCCTAGCACAGATACGCAGTATTTT	TRBJ2-3	TRBV6-5	.	.	13
CASSQEIQGNGYTF	TGCGCCAGCAGCCAAGAGATACAGGGTAATGGCTACACCTTC	TRBJ1-2	TRBV4-3	.	.	14
CASSVEAQGRNTIYF	TGTGCCAGCAGCGTCGAGGCCCAGGGCCGAAACACCATATATTTT	TRBJ1-3	TRBV11-2	.	.	15
CAIREEPSYNEQFF	TGTGCCATCAGGGAGGAGCCATCCTACAATGAGCAGTTCTTC	TRBJ2-1	TRBV10-3	few	.	14
CASNSFGKRAFF	TGTGCCAGTAACTCCTTTGGAAAGCGGGCTTTCTTT	TRBJ1-1	TRBV19	few	.	12
CASSLGPGQGDYGYTF	TGTGCCAGCAGCCTAGGACCGGGACAGGGAGACTATGGCTACACCTTC	TRBJ1-2	TRBV4-2	.	TRBD1	16
CASSWDRMNTGELFF	TGCGCCAGCAGCTGGGACAGGATGAACACCGGGGAGCTGTTTTTT	TRBJ2-2	TRBV5-1	.	TRBD1	15
CASSPAGGSGANVLTF	TGTGCCAGCAGCCCCGCAGGGGGCTCTGGGGCCAACGTCCTGACTTTC	TRBJ2-6	TRBV7-3	.	TRBD1	16
CASSLEPRDRQETQYF	TGCGCCAGCAGCTTAGAACCCCGGGACAGACAAGAGACCCAGTACTTC	TRBJ2-5	TRBV5-1	once	TRBD1	16